This TCR beta chain was sequenced in a study of CD8 T cells in Susac syndrome. An input of about 0.5 to 1 ug of RNA was subjected to reverse transcription using random hexamers. TCRdb reprocessed the immunoSEQ multiplex PCR reads with MiXCR, giving one entry per CDR3 protein. The top ten hold approximately 0.13% of the sample, which has roughly 130,000 distinct CDR3 sequences, roughly 94% seen once. This CDR3 is 12 amino acids long. V shed 6 bases and J shed 0 bases, with 5 bases lying between them. Germline CDR1 is SGHRS and CDR2 is YFSETQ. This sequence was found in a human donor with multiple sclerosis. Specimen: CD4+ T cells from PBMCs. The V call is TRBV5-1, the J call TRBJ2-3; D is uncertain. DNA of the CDR3: TGCGCCAGCACCACTAGCACAGATACGCAGTATTTT. This translates into CASTTSTDTQYF.